Each of the 27 T cell receptor beta chains below was sequenced from the same sample in a study of shared clonotypes between healthy human individuals. Clones were sequenced by immunoSEQ multiplex PCR, and TCRdb holds only the in-frame ones, with some missing. Of roughly 680,000 clones in the sample, 72% were seen once. Specimen: memory CD4+ T cells sorted from blood. The subset is: CD45RA-negative fraction. The receptors shown here come from a woman aged 30 to 39 in good health.

V gene TRBV9 combines with J gene TRBJ2-3; possible D gene TRBD2, 6 bases. V dropped 1 base and J dropped 0 bases, with 12 bases sitting between them. Germline V gene sequence: CDR1 SGDLS, CDR2 YYNGEE. CDR3 length equals 16 residues. The chain's CDR3 is CASSVPSGSSTDTQYF. CDR3 nucleotides: TGTGCCAGCAGCGTACCCAGCGGGTCCAGCACAGATACGCAGTATTTT.

This chain links TRBV7-8 with TRBJ2-5; no clear D gene. V shed 1 base and J shed 4 bases, with 10 bases lying between them. Germline CDR1 and CDR2: SGHVS and FQNEAQ. The CDR3 covers 14 residues. The CDR3 nucleotides are TGTGCCAGCAGCTTAGAAGGAGTTGGAGAGACCCAGTACTTC. Its protein product is CASSLEGVGETQYF.

J is TRBJ2-7 and V is TRBV12-2; TRBD2, the D gene given by the table, was not confirmed from the DNA. TRBV12-2 is a pseudogene locus. The CDR3 is made up of 14 amino acids. CDR3 protein: CASRFHPGSGKQYF. The CDR3 DNA sequence: TGTGCAAGTCGCTTCCATCCCGGGAGCGGTAAGCAGTACTTC.

This chain links TRBV14 with TRBJ1-1; D possibly corresponds to TRBD1 (5 bases). The CDR3 runs to 14 residues. Germline CDR1 and CDR2: SGHDN and FVKESK. V was trimmed by 1 base and J by 4 bases, leaving 10 bases between them. The CDR3 is CASSQVGPGTEAFF. The CDR3 bases are TGTGCCAGCAGCCAAGTGGGACCCGGCACTGAAGCTTTCTTT.

The chain uses TRBV5-1 and TRBJ1-5, with D tentatively TRBD1 (5 bases). Germline V CDR1 and CDR2: SGHRS, YFSETQ. The CDR3 is 13 amino acids. Trimming took off 2 bases at V and 7 bases at J, with 10 bases between the two ends. CDR3 sequence (DNA): TGCGCCAGCAGCTTAGGTTGGGACCAGCCCCAGCATTTT. This translates into CASSLGWDQPQHF.

The chain joins TRBV5-6 to TRBJ2-7; 12 nucleotides agree with TRBD1. CDR3 length: 15 amino acids. Germline trimming cut 3 bases from V and 9 bases from J; bases unmatched to any gene: 10. Germline V gene sequence: CDR1 SGHDT, CDR2 YYEEEE. CDR3: CASSSLRDRGRGQYF. The CDR3 bases are TGTGCCAGCAGCTCCCTCCGGGACAGGGGGCGGGGGCAGTACTTC.

Turning to this clone: This specimen includes other DNA sequences encoding the same CDR3. The chain is built from TRBV5-1 and TRBJ2-2; 8 bases fit TRBD1. The CDR3 length is 15 residues. V gave up 3 bases and J gave up 5 bases; unmatched junction bases: 6. Germline lookup yields CDR1 SGHRS and CDR2 YFSETQ. CDR3 in amino acids: CASSSGTGGTGELFF. The CDR3 region has the DNA TGCGCCAGCAGCTCAGGGACAGGAGGAACCGGGGAGCTGTTTTTT. Full variable domain (missing parts from reference TRBV5-1 and TRBJ2-2): KAGVTQTPRYLIKTRGQQVTLSCSPISGHRSVSWYQQTPGQGLQFLFEYFSETQRNKGNFPGRFSGRQFSNSRSEMNVSTLELGDSALYLCASSSGTGGTGELFFGEGSRLTVL.

This clone was seen a few times. The rearrangement links TRBV25-1 to TRBJ2-1, with no clear D. The CDR3 covers 14 residues. Between the trimmed V and J ends, which lost 5 bases and 7 bases, there was a span of 15 bases. Germline assignment: CDR1 MGHDK and CDR2 SYGVNS. In DNA, the CDR3 is TGTGCCAGCAGTTCGGTCCGGACCGTGAATGAGCAGTTCTTC. It translates to CASSSVRTVNEQFF.

CDR3: CAIATGLGNEQFF. The CDR3 DNA reads as TGTGCCATCGCGACAGGTCTTGGCAATGAGCAGTTCTTC. The J gene is TRBJ2-1, the V gene TRBV10-3, with D possibly matching TRBD1 (6 bases). Germline V gene lookup returns CDR1 ENHRY and CDR2 SYGVKD. V gave up 8 bases and J gave up 6 bases, with 14 bases separating them. This CDR3 spans 13 amino acids.

This chain connects TRBV6-1 to TRBJ1-5; D remains unclear. The CDR3 length is 12 residues. CDR1 is MNHNS, CDR2 SASEGT, per germline. The V end lost 6 bases, the J end lost 11 bases, and 14 bases lay between the germline ends. CDR3 nucleotides: TGTGCCAGCAGGAATGGACTTTCTACCCAGCATTTT. Its translation: CASRNGLSTQHF.

The V gene is TRBV5-1, the J gene TRBJ1-1; no clear D. This CDR3 is built from 14 residues. Germline V CDR1 and CDR2: SGHRS, YFSETQ. The V gene lost 0 bases and the J gene lost 1 base, with 7 bases spanning the gap. The CDR3 DNA is TGCGCCAGCAGCTTGGGGGTCGCGAACACTGAAGCTTTCTTT. It specifies CASSLGVANTEAFF.

The V and J genes are TRBV28 and TRBJ2-7; tentatively, D is TRBD2 (6 bases). This CDR3 is built from 13 residues. V was clipped by 3 bases and J by 2 bases, with 8 bases between them. Germline CDR1 is MDHEN and CDR2 is SYDVKM. The CDR3 protein is CASSLAGTYEQYF. DNA for the CDR3: TGTGCCAGCAGTTTGGCGGGGACCTACGAGCAGTACTTC.

The chain links TRBV7-2 to TRBJ2-3; TRBD2 aligns across 9 bases. There are 17 residues in the CDR3. Germline CDR1 is SGHTA and CDR2 is FQGNSA. Losses at the gene ends were 5 bases for V and 5 bases for J; bases not matched to a gene: 14. CDR3 loop: CASSRGDGGRAGDTQYF. DNA for the CDR3: TGTGCCAGCAGCCGGGGGGATGGCGGGAGGGCCGGAGATACGCAGTATTTT.

The chain recombines TRBV6-1 with TRBJ1-1; D might be TRBD1 (5 bases). The CDR3 runs 15 residues. With 6 bases removed from V and 8 bases from J, the gap between germline ends came to 22 bases. The germline V gene encodes CDR1 MNHNS and CDR2 SASEGT. The CDR3: CASRGRDLGRAEAFF. The CDR3 DNA is TGTGCCAGCAGAGGCAGGGACCTAGGCAGAGCCGAAGCTTTCTTT.

The rearrangement links TRBV19 to TRBJ2-2; 7 bases map to TRBD1. The CDR3 has 14 residues. With V trimmed by 6 bases and J by 6 bases, 7 bases remained unmatched. Germline assignment: CDR1 LNHDA and CDR2 SQIVND (reference sequence). The CDR3 DNA reads as TGTGCCAGTAGAAGGGGGCAAGGAGCCGGGGAGCTGTTTTTT. Encoded protein: CASRRGQGAGELFF.

V is TRBV6-1 and J is TRBJ1-5; unclear D gene. CDR3 length equals 13 residues. Per germline, CDR1 MNHNS and CDR2 SASEGT. Between the trimmed V and J ends, which lost 3 bases and 9 bases, there was a span of 12 bases. The chain's CDR3 is CASSDPIDGPQHF. The CDR3 DNA reads TGTGCCAGCAGTGACCCGATAGATGGGCCCCAGCATTTT.

This clone was seen a few times. This rearrangement joins TRBV5-1 to TRBJ2-1, with a possible D match to TRBD2 (6 bases). Between the trimmed V and J ends, which lost 4 bases and 10 bases, there was a span of 18 bases. CDR1 SGHRS and CDR2 YFSETQ come from the germline V gene. The CDR3 consists of 14 residues. The CDR3 sequence is CASSPLATHGEQFF. The CDR3 nucleotides read TGCGCCAGCAGCCCGCTAGCGACTCATGGGGAGCAGTTCTTC.

The gene calls are TRBV27 and TRBJ1-5; unclear D gene. The CDR3 is 15 amino acids. Trimming cost V 8 bases and J 2 bases, with 16 bases left between them. The germline V gene has CDR1 MNHEY and CDR2 SMNVEV (reference sequence). CDR3 residues: CASATNSWGNQPQHF. The CDR3 bases are TGTGCCAGCGCTACCAACTCCTGGGGCAATCAGCCCCAGCATTTT.

In its sample, this clone was seen many times. The rearrangement joins TRBV28 to TRBJ1-1, with D unresolved. The CDR3 has 15 residues. In germline, CDR1 is MDHEN, CDR2 SYDVKM. Trimming stripped 7 bases from V and 3 bases from J, with 18 bases between. CDR3 bases: TGTGCCAGCACCCACTGGCGGGCGACGGACACTGAAGCTTTCTTT. This translates into CASTHWRATDTEAFF.

This chain connects TRBV7-3 to TRBJ2-3; D possibly corresponds to TRBD1 (7 bases). This CDR3 has 14 amino acids. In germline, CDR1 is SGHTA, CDR2 FQGTGA. Trimming cost V 6 bases and J 8 bases, with 18 bases left between them. CDR3 DNA: TGTGCCAGCAGTCGGAGGAGGGACAGTGTTACGCAGTATTTT. This encodes CASSRRRDSVTQYF. The full variable domain, completed using reference TRBV7-3 and TRBJ2-3, is GAGVSQTPSNKVTEKGKYVELRCDPISGHTALYWYRQSLGQGPEFLIYFQGTGAADDSGLPNDRFFAVRPEGSVSTLKIQRTERGDSAVYLCASSRRRDSVTQYFGPGTRLTVL.

The gene calls are TRBV6-1 and TRBJ1-5; 7 positions match TRBD1. Germline V lookup: CDR1 MNHNS, CDR2 SASEGT. The CDR3 totals 15 residues. With 6 bases clipped from V and 3 bases from J, the junction kept 8 bases outside the gene matches. CDR3 nucleotide sequence: TGTGCCAGCAGCGCCCGGGACAGATACAATCAGCCCCAGCATTTT. Its protein is CASSARDRYNQPQHF.

The CDR3 is CASSHFGLAGGPGLETQYF. As DNA, the CDR3 is TGTGCCAGCAGCCACTTCGGACTAGCGGGAGGGCCTGGACTAGAGACCCAGTACTTC. The chain couples TRBV4-2 to TRBJ2-5; 15 nucleotides line up with TRBD2. The CDR3 has 19 residues. The J segment lost 4 bases and the V segment lost 3 bases, leaving 12 bases of the junction unmatched. CDR1 and CDR2 from the germline V gene are LGHNA and YNFKEQ.

V usage is TRBV18 and J usage is TRBJ1-1, with TRBD1 as a possible D gene (5 bases). Per germline, CDR1 KGHSH and CDR2 LQKENI. This CDR3 has 17 amino acids. V lost 2 bases and J 0 bases, leaving 16 bases between the germline ends. The CDR3 region is CASSPGAEGPVNTEAFF. The CDR3 DNA reads as TGTGCCAGCTCACCAGGGGCCGAGGGCCCCGTGAACACTGAAGCTTTCTTT.

The chain combines TRBV7-8 with TRBJ2-1, with D maybe TRBD2 (5 bases). This CDR3 comprises 15 residues. Trimming took off 0 bases at V and 2 bases at J, with 8 bases between the two ends. Germline lookup yields CDR1 SGHVS and CDR2 FQNEAQ. CDR3: CASSLASTTYNEQFF. CDR3 sequence (DNA): TGTGCCAGCAGCTTAGCGTCGACTACCTACAATGAGCAGTTCTTC.

The gene calls are TRBV10-3 and TRBJ2-7; D assignment may be TRBD1 or TRBD2 (7 bases each). Germline CDR1 is ENHRY and CDR2 is SYGVKD. The CDR3 covers 15 residues. V was cut by 6 bases and J by 0 bases, with 15 bases left in between. CDR3 sequence reads: CAISDDRDYSYEQYF. Here the CDR3 DNA reads TGTGCCATCAGCGACGACAGGGACTACTCCTACGAGCAGTACTTC.

This clone was observed at least ten times. The chain is built from TRBV11-2 and TRBJ2-7; the D is unclear. V lost 2 bases and J 2 bases, leaving 13 bases between the germline ends. The V gene's germline CDR1 is SGHAT and CDR2 FQNNGV. The CDR3 sequence is 15 residues long. In DNA form, the CDR3 reads TGTGCCAGCAGCTTAATTCATCGAACTACCTACGAGCAGTACTTC. Translating gives CASSLIHRTTYEQYF.

The chain has TRBV6-5 and TRBJ2-3; a possible D gene is TRBD2 (5 bases). Germline CDR1 and CDR2: MNHEY and SVGAGI. The CDR3 sequence is 14 residues long. Trimming shortened V by 5 bases and J by 4 bases, and 13 bases separated the two germline ends. For the CDR3, the DNA is TGTGCCAGCAGTGGACTCCTGGAGGCAGATACGCAGTATTTT. This codes for CASSGLLEADTQYF.